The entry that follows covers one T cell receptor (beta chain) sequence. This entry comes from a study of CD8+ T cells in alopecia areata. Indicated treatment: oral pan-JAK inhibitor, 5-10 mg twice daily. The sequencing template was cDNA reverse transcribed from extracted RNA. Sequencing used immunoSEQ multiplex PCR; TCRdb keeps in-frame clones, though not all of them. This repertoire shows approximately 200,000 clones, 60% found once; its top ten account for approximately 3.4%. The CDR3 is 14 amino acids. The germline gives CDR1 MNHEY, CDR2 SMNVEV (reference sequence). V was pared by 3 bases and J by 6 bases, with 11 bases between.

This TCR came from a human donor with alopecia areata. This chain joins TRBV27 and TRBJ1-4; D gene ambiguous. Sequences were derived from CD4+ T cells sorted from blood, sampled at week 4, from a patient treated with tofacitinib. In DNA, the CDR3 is TGTGCCAGCAGTTTCCTCGGGAACCATGAAAAACTGTTTTTT. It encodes CASSFLGNHEKLFF.